Following are 11 T cell receptor beta chains from one sample sequenced in a study of radiotherapy plus CTLA-4 blockade in lung cancer. Sequenced by immunoSEQ multiplex PCR; TCRdb stores in-frame clones only, minus some. This sample has 90,000 to 130,000 clones, with over 65% found just once. The sample was peripheral blood, taken from a patient treated with radiotherapy plus ipilimumab. All receptors come from a human donor with non-small cell lung cancer that progressed on radiotherapy plus ipilimumab. Some clones in this sample may be carry-over from other donors' samples.

The chain links TRBV27 to TRBJ2-2, with D unclear. Germline CDR1 reads MNHEY; CDR2 reads SMNVEV (reference sequence). The CDR3 totals 12 residues. The V and J ends lost 6 bases and 5 bases respectively, with 7 bases between them. DNA of the CDR3: TGTGCCAGCAGCCTCTGGACCGGGGAGCTGTTTTTT. It codes for CASSLWTGELFF.

V and J are TRBV15 and TRBJ1-2, with 11 bases identical to TRBD1. The CDR3 spans 15 residues. The junction had 6 bases not matched to a gene; V was cut back by 5 bases and J by 4 bases. Germline CDR1 and CDR2: LNHNV and YYDKDF (reference sequence). This chain's CDR3 is CATSEGQGVVYGYTF. CDR3 in DNA: TGTGCCACCAGCGAGGGACAGGGGGTTGTCTATGGCTACACCTTC.

This clone appeared a few times. The V gene is TRBV28, the J gene TRBJ1-2; no clear D gene. Trimming left V 7 bases short and J 8 bases short, with 17 bases between. CDR1 is MDHEN and CDR2 is SYDVKM in the germline V gene. The CDR3 runs 13 residues. The CDR3: CASIRSGVGGYTF. In DNA form, the CDR3 reads TGTGCCAGCATTCGGTCCGGGGTGGGAGGCTACACCTTC.

The chain is built from TRBV21-1 and TRBJ1-3; the table's D call of TRBD1 was not tested on the DNA. TRBV21-1 is recorded as a pseudogene. CDR3 length: 17 amino acids. Written as DNA, the CDR3 is TGTGCCAGCAGCAAAGATACAGGGGCCAACTCTGGAAACACCATATATTTT. Protein product: CASSKDTGANSGNTIYF.

V and J are TRBV20-1 and TRBJ2-7; D uncertain. V gave up 6 bases and J gave up 5 bases, with 5 bases separating them. Germline V gene data show CDR1 as DFQATT and CDR2 as SNEGSKA (reference sequence). The CDR3 extends over 9 amino acids. CDR3 sequence (DNA): TGCAGTGCGACCAACGAGCAGTACTTC. Its translation: CSATNEQYF.

This clone was detected a few times. This sequence joins TRBV7-9 and TRBJ2-3; D is undetermined. The germline gives CDR1 SEHNR, CDR2 FQNEAQ (reference sequence). The CDR3 has 11 residues. V lost 5 bases and J 8 bases, leaving 8 bases between the germline ends. In DNA, the CDR3 is TGTGCCAGCAGCGCCGGCGGTACGCAGTATTTT. Translating gives CASSAGGTQYF.

The chain couples TRBV7-6 to TRBJ1-2; D gene unclear. V was cut by 4 bases and J by 0 bases, with 9 bases left in between. The V gene's germline CDR1 is SGHVS and CDR2 FNYEAQ. The CDR3 consists of 14 residues. The CDR3 sequence is CASSSDPTNYGYTF. In nucleotides, the CDR3 is TGTGCCAGCAGCTCGGATCCCACTAACTATGGCTACACCTTC.

V gene TRBV7-2 combines with J gene TRBJ1-2, with D uncertain. The CDR3 covers 15 residues. Trimming stripped 0 bases from V and 1 base from J, with 9 bases between. CDR1 is SGHTA, CDR2 FQGNSA, per germline. This CDR3 reads CASSLAKNLNYGYTF. CDR3 sequence (DNA): TGTGCCAGCAGCTTAGCTAAGAATCTTAACTATGGCTACACCTTC.

CDR3: CASSQASRDRGNTEAFF. For the CDR3, the DNA is TGCGCCAGCAGTCAAGCTTCCCGGGACAGGGGGAACACTGAAGCTTTCTTT. The chain carries TRBV23-1 and TRBJ1-1; TRBD1 agrees at 10 bases. TRBV23-1 qualifies as an ORF whose function is uncertain. V was pared by 2 bases and J by 1 base, with 7 bases of the junction left unmatched. This CDR3 is built from 17 residues.

This rearrangement joins TRBV28 to TRBJ1-2, with no clear D. V shed 5 bases and J shed 3 bases, with 13 bases lying between them. CDR1 is MDHEN and CDR2 is SYDVKM in the germline V gene. This CDR3 has 14 residues. DNA for the CDR3: TGTGCCAGCAGTCCTCCAGACCGGTACTATGGCTACACCTTC. Its protein product is CASSPPDRYYGYTF.

The genes are TRBV7-3 and TRBJ2-3; D unresolved. The CDR3 has 13 amino acids. Germline CDR1 reads SGHTA; CDR2 reads FQGTGA. Trimming removed 5 bases at V and 0 bases at J, with 6 bases between. The CDR3 here is CASSPGSTDTQYF. The CDR3 nucleotides read TGTGCCAGCAGCCCCGGAAGCACAGATACGCAGTATTTT.